This record looks at one T cell receptor beta chain sequence and its context. Its matching antigen is unknown. This sample is part of a study of T cell repertoires in cytomegalovirus infection. The overall study: Matching HLA type, along with CMV infection, was indicated by public TCR beta signatures.

Via MiXCR, TCRdb re-called the reads, giving one row per CDR3 protein. The data show hundreds of thousands of distinct CDR3 sequences, with about 30% seen just once and 15% to 20% held by the top ten. Trimming stripped 3 bases from V and 0 bases from J, with 12 bases between. In germline, CDR1 is SGHTA, CDR2 FQGNSA. CDR3 length equals 15 residues. V is TRBV7-2 and J is TRBJ2-7; D unresolved. The material was cultured PBMCs, obtained from culture after CMV antigen stimulation. This sequence originates from a human donor in good health (CMV status not recorded). Some clones in this sample may be carry-over from other donors' samples. CDR3 nucleotides: TGTGCCAGCAGCTTTCGAGGAAGCTACTCCTACGAGCAGTACTTC. This encodes CASSFRGSYSYEQYF.